These 21 T cell receptor beta chains were sequenced from one sample in a study of early T cells in non-severe SARS-CoV-2 infection (TCRdb year 2021). The protocol used for the library was 5' RACE. The sequencer listed for this sample is NextSeq 500. The public sequencing data were trimmed at Q25 with fastp and processed into clonotypes with MiXCR by TCRdb, which kept only in-frame beta chains. Every CDR3 protein is listed once, alongside the most common genes and DNA of its rows. The sample data list 70,000 to 90,000 distinct CDR3 sequences, and approximately 10% of these were observed just once. Approximately 4.5% of the sample is taken by the ten largest. The sample comprised whole blood. Source of these receptors: an adult who was a healthcare worker with PCR-confirmed SARS-CoV-2 infection or an uninfected control (not recorded which).

As regards this clonotype: Germline and junction disagree at one end, which may indicate a read error. The chain employs TRBV4-2 and TRBJ2-1; 12 nucleotides match TRBD2. CDR1 and CDR2 from the germline V gene are LGHNA and YNFKEQ. The CDR3 extends over 15 amino acids. The DNA for the CDR3 is TGTGCCAGCAGCCAGGGACTAGCGGGCTACAATGCGCAGTTCTTC. This gives the protein CASSQGLAGYNAQFF.

This clonotype was seen many times. The chain joins TRBV19 to TRBJ1-6; D is perhaps TRBD1 (5 bases). V lost 5 bases, J lost 6 bases, and 20 bases lay in between. This CDR3 has 17 amino acids. Germline V gene sequence: CDR1 LNHDA, CDR2 SQIVND (reference sequence). CDR3 DNA sequence: TGTGCCAGTAGTCCTGGGACGGAGGTAGCGGGTAATTCACCCCTCCACTTT. Translating gives CASSPGTEVAGNSPLHF.

This clonotype was seen at least ten times. The chain carries TRBV7-2 and TRBJ2-3, with TRBD2 as a possible D gene (5 bases). Trimming took 5 bases from V and 6 from J, leaving 21 bases between them. The CDR3 loop spans 16 amino acids. CDR1 SGHTA and CDR2 FQGNSA come from the germline V gene. The CDR3 reads CASSPWRPAEGDTQYF. The CDR3 nucleotides read TGTGCCAGCAGCCCCTGGAGGCCCGCGGAAGGGGATACGCAGTATTTT.

This clonotype was detected ten times or more. The CDR3 nucleotides are TGTGCCAGCAGCTCCAAGTATGGGTATGGCTACACCTTC. Its protein product is CASSSKYGYGYTF. V gene TRBV11-2 combines with J gene TRBJ1-2; D gene uncertain. The V end was cut by 4 bases, the J end by 5 bases, with 11 bases between. The CDR3 covers 13 residues. In germline, CDR1 is SGHAT, CDR2 FQNNGV. The whole variable domain, filled in from reference TRBV11-2 and TRBJ1-2, reads EAGVAQSPRYKIIEKRQSVAFWCNPISGHATLYWYQQILGQGPKLLIQFQNNGVVDDSQLPKDRFSAERLKGVDSTLKIQPAKLEDSAVYLCASSSKYGYGYTFGSGTRLTVV.

The chain is built from TRBV6-6 and TRBJ2-5, with no clear D. The germline CDR1 and CDR2 sequences are MNHNY and SVGAGI (reference sequence). The CDR3 has 13 amino acids. V lost 6 bases and J 10 bases, leaving 18 bases between the germline ends. CDR3 DNA: TGTGCCAGCAGGCAACGGTCTTTTTGGGACCAGTACTTC. As protein: CASRQRSFWDQYF.

The rearrangement uses TRBV12-3 or TRBV12-4 and TRBJ2-5; D is possibly TRBD2 (7 bases). This CDR3 has 12 residues. Trimming took 8 bases from V and 13 from J, leaving 20 bases between them. CDR3: CASRRGGHELYF. The CDR3 DNA is TGTGCCAGCCGTAGGGGGGGCCACGAACTGTACTTC.

This clonotype was counted a single time. The chain's CDR3 is CASSSSGEQYF. The CDR3 region has the DNA TGTGCCAGCAGCTCTAGTGGGGAGCAGTACTTC. This chain connects TRBV3-1 to TRBJ2-7; D remains ambiguous. The CDR3 totals 11 residues. Germline values: CDR1 LGHDT, CDR2 YNNKEL (reference sequence). V gave up 5 bases and J gave up 7 bases, with 9 bases separating them.

This clonotype was found many times. The rearrangement uses TRBV19 and TRBJ2-7; 10 nucleotides align to TRBD1. The CDR3 is 21 residues long. V was pared by 3 bases and J by 2 bases, with 22 bases of the junction left unmatched. Per germline, CDR1 LNHDA and CDR2 SQIVND (reference sequence). The CDR3 here is CASSIRQHRATGGFFPYEQYF. The CDR3 coding sequence is TGTGCCAGTAGTATTCGGCAACATCGTGCGACAGGGGGCTTTTTCCCCTACGAGCAGTACTTC.

The chain recombines TRBV5-1 with TRBJ2-5, with 7 bases lining up with TRBD2. CDR1 is SGHRS, CDR2 YFSETQ, per germline. V shed 6 bases and J 5 bases; nucleotides not matched to a gene: 19. The CDR3 has 17 residues. CDR3 amino acids: CASTPFGAGESDETQYF. As DNA, the CDR3 is TGCGCCAGCACCCCATTTGGCGCGGGGGAGTCTGATGAGACCCAGTACTTC.

This clonotype was seen repeatedly, ten times or more. V gene TRBV27 combines with J gene TRBJ2-7; D remains unclear. The CDR3 is made up of 12 amino acids. Trimming removed 6 bases at V and 5 bases at J, with 11 bases between. Germline CDR1 reads MNHEY; CDR2 reads SMNVEV (reference sequence). CDR3 protein: CASRPPGHEQYF. CDR3 bases: TGTGCCAGCAGGCCCCCTGGCCACGAGCAGTACTTC.

This clonotype has ten or more counts. This sequence joins TRBV7-2 and TRBJ2-5; D ambiguous. The CDR3 runs 15 residues. Germline loops: CDR1 SGHTA, CDR2 FQGNSA. Trimming cost V 1 base and J 5 bases, with 14 bases left between them. The DNA for the CDR3 is TGTGCCAGCAGCTTAGTAGGCAGCTACACGGAGACCCAGTACTTC. Translating it yields CASSLVGSYTETQYF.

The chain uses TRBV6-2 or TRBV6-3 and TRBJ1-2; the D is unclear. The CDR3 is 15 amino acids. The ends were cut back, 2 bases at V and 0 bases at J, with 10 bases in the middle. Germline CDR1 is MNHEY and CDR2 is SVGEGT. The CDR3 region has the DNA TGTGCCAGCAGTTACGAGGGAGGGACTAACTATGGCTACACCTTC. It is translated as CASSYEGGTNYGYTF.

The chain couples TRBV7-2 to TRBJ2-2; no firm D call. From germline, CDR1 is SGHTA and CDR2 FQGNSA. V dropped 7 bases and J dropped 4 bases, with 13 bases sitting between them. This CDR3 is 14 amino acids long. The CDR3 DNA reads TGTGCCAGCAACCGAGACCCGGGCACCGGGGAGCTGTTTTTT. Its protein product is CASNRDPGTGELFF.

In its sample, this clonotype was seen many times. One end of the junction does not line up with germline, which may come from a read error. This chain joins TRBV29-1 and TRBJ2-2, with D possibly called TRBD1 or TRBD2 (5 bases each). The CDR3 extends over 15 amino acids. CDR1 is SQVTM, CDR2 ANQGSEA, per germline. The CDR3 DNA reads as TGCAGCGTCGAAGGTCTGGGGGAGAACACCGGGGAGCTGTTTTTT. Translating gives CSVEGLGENTGELFF.

This chain's CDR3 is CATSRDPVGNTIYF. For the CDR3, the DNA is TGTGCCACCAGCAGAGATCCCGTTGGAAACACCATATATTTT. The chain combines TRBV15 with TRBJ1-3; no reliable D call. Germline values: CDR1 LNHNV, CDR2 YYDKDF (reference sequence). V gave up 0 bases and J gave up 3 bases, with 6 bases separating them. This CDR3 has 14 residues.

This chain links TRBV25-1 with TRBJ2-7, with unresolved D. Germline V gene data show CDR1 as MGHDK and CDR2 as SYGVNS. This CDR3 is built from 13 residues. V lost 0 bases and J lost 6, with 9 bases in between. The chain's CDR3 is CASSEYGDGEQYF. CDR3 nucleotide sequence: TGTGCCAGCAGTGAATATGGAGACGGCGAGCAGTACTTC.

For this clonotype: A much larger clone differs from this one at a single base, so this may be a read error. The rearrangement links TRBV12-3 or TRBV12-4 to TRBJ1-4, with TRBD1 matching over 10 bases. This CDR3 is 15 amino acids long. Germline trimming cut 5 bases from V and 8 bases from J; bases unmatched to any gene: 8. The CDR3 bases are TGTGCCAGCAGTCCCCCGGGACAGGGGTACGAAAAACTGTTTTTT. As protein: CASSPPGQGYEKLFF.

This clonotype has a handful of counts. The chain combines TRBV5-1 with TRBJ1-2; no firm D call. V was trimmed by 6 bases and J by 2 bases, leaving 11 bases between them. The CDR3 runs to 13 residues. The germline V gene encodes CDR1 SGHRS and CDR2 YFSETQ. CDR3 sequence: CASTQGGNYGYTF. The CDR3 nucleotides read TGCGCCAGCACCCAAGGAGGAAACTATGGCTACACCTTC.

This clonotype was seen only a few times. The CDR3 is CSATELQETQYF. In nucleotides, the CDR3 is TGCAGTGCTACGGAGCTACAAGAGACCCAGTACTTC. This chain links TRBV20-1 with TRBJ2-5; D remains ambiguous. V lost 4 bases and J 2 bases, leaving 8 bases between the germline ends. The CDR3 totals 12 residues. Per germline, CDR1 DFQATT and CDR2 SNEGSKA (reference sequence).

This clonotype was counted ten times or more. The chain combines TRBV4-1 with TRBJ2-7; 10 bases agree with TRBD2. CDR1 and CDR2 (germline): MGHRA, YSYEKL. V was clipped by 0 bases and J by 0 bases; unmatched bases: 14. CDR3 length: 20 residues. The CDR3 reads CASSQEVVGSGGSASYEQYF. The DNA for the CDR3 is TGCGCCAGCAGCCAAGAAGTGGTGGGTAGCGGGGGGTCTGCCTCCTACGAGCAGTACTTC.

The chain recombines TRBV20-1 with TRBJ1-1, with no clear D. From germline, CDR1 is DFQATT and CDR2 SNEGSKA (reference sequence). The CDR3 runs 14 residues. Trimming removed 0 bases from V and 5 bases from J, with 13 bases in between. CDR3 in amino acids: CSARDGHVGTEAFF. In DNA form, the CDR3 reads TGCAGTGCTAGAGATGGTCACGTCGGGACTGAAGCTTTCTTT.